These T cell receptor beta chains were read from a single sample in a study of shared clonotypes between healthy human individuals. The table came from immunoSEQ multiplex PCR; TCRdb's copy has only in-frame clones and leaves some out. The table records roughly 2.6 million clones, 85% to 95% of them present only once. The sequencing input was naive CD4+ T cells sorted from blood. The receptors stem from a man younger than 35 in good health. CDR3s leave out the opening cysteine and the closing phenylalanine or tryptophan.

V gene: TRBV18; J gene: TRBJ2-2; CDR3 protein: ASSPSGSVGELF
V gene: TRBV30; J gene: TRBJ2-2; CDR3 protein: AWNQGQGARTGELF
V gene: TRBV7-9; J gene: TRBJ1-1; CDR3 protein: ASSLLGGTEAF
V gene: TRBV28; J gene: TRBJ1-2; CDR3 protein: ASSSPGQSNYGYT
V gene: TRBV2; J gene: TRBJ1-5; CDR3 protein: ASSEQGDDQPQH
V gene: TRBV7-2; J gene: TRBJ1-5; CDR3 protein: ASSLGSQPQH
V gene: TRBV6-5; J gene: TRBJ2-3; CDR3 protein: ASSYGPFSTDTQY
V gene: TRBV5-1; J gene: TRBJ2-1; CDR3 protein: ASSLAGEVGGEQF
V gene: TRBV14; J gene: TRBJ2-1; CDR3 protein: ASSQGSTAYNEQF
V gene: TRBV30; J gene: TRBJ2-5; CDR3 protein: AWSKGGKETQY
V gene: TRBV7-2; J gene: TRBJ2-2; CDR3 protein: ASSTQGALNTGELF
V gene: TRBV15; J gene: TRBJ2-7; CDR3 protein: ATSRERTGPYEQY
V gene: TRBV7-2; J gene: TRBJ1-2; CDR3 protein: ASSSYGQIYGYT
V gene: TRBV15; J gene: TRBJ1-3; CDR3 protein: ATSRDRRNTIY
V gene: TRBV5-1; J gene: TRBJ2-1; CDR3 protein: ASSLALALLGEQF
V gene: TRBV20-1; J gene: TRBJ1-5; CDR3 protein: SAELWPQH
V gene: TRBV6-6; J gene: TRBJ1-1; CDR3 protein: ASSYSPGNTEAF
V gene: TRBV7-7; J gene: TRBJ2-1; CDR3 protein: ASSSRVTSNEQF
V gene: TRBV18; J gene: TRBJ2-3; CDR3 protein: ASSPLTLAGEVNTQY
V gene: TRBV19; J gene: TRBJ1-2; CDR3 protein: ASSLEDRVNGYT
V gene: TRBV7-2; J gene: TRBJ1-1; CDR3 protein: ASSGRDRGFPMNTEAF
V gene: TRBV2; J gene: TRBJ2-3; CDR3 protein: ASRASRGSTDTQY
V gene: TRBV4-3; J gene: TRBJ2-2; CDR3 protein: ASSTGTRTTGELF
V gene: TRBV6-5; J gene: TRBJ2-3; CDR3 protein: ASRTGRGPDTQY
V gene: TRBV18; J gene: TRBJ2-5; CDR3 protein: ASSLSGVETQY
V gene: TRBV5-1; J gene: TRBJ1-4; CDR3 protein: ASSLGGTNEKLF
V gene: TRBV2; J gene: TRBJ1-5; CDR3 protein: ASSPLRQNYQPQH
V gene: TRBV30; J gene: TRBJ1-6; CDR3 protein: AWKLFSSYNSPLH
V gene: TRBV10-1; J gene: TRBJ2-5; CDR3 protein: ASSGWGGGAVETQY
V gene: TRBV19; J gene: TRBJ2-2; CDR3 protein: ASSIGGTRLVPGELF
V gene: TRBV2; J gene: TRBJ2-5; CDR3 protein: ASSAGTSGLQETQY
V gene: TRBV29-1; J gene: TRBJ2-2; CDR3 protein: SVGTRNTGELF
V gene: TRBV19; J gene: TRBJ1-6; CDR3 protein: ASSIATGEYSPLH
V gene: TRBV30; J gene: TRBJ2-7; CDR3 protein: AWSPYRAGRTYEQY
V gene: TRBV2; J gene: TRBJ2-1; CDR3 protein: ASSLGRTSRNEQF
V gene: TRBV7-2; J gene: TRBJ2-4; CDR3 protein: ASSSGLAGANIQY
V gene: TRBV6-6; J gene: TRBJ2-2; CDR3 protein: ASRGTGDTGELF
V gene: TRBV9; J gene: TRBJ2-7; CDR3 protein: ASSRDPAYEQY
V gene: TRBV11-2; J gene: TRBJ1-1; CDR3 protein: ASLITGMNTEAF
V gene: TRBV11-2; J gene: TRBJ2-2; CDR3 protein: ASSFLSNRLSRATGELF
V gene: TRBV7-9; J gene: TRBJ2-3; CDR3 protein: ASSLEGLDTQY
V gene: TRBV30; J gene: TRBJ1-5; CDR3 protein: AWSDPGGTDHQPQH
V gene: TRBV19; J gene: TRBJ2-3; CDR3 protein: ASRGGDPTDTQY
V gene: TRBV10-3; J gene: TRBJ2-2; CDR3 protein: ANADRANTGELF
V gene: TRBV19; J gene: TRBJ2-7; CDR3 protein: ASSPLGQGPYEQY
V gene: TRBV5-4; J gene: TRBJ2-6; CDR3 protein: ASSLGMGAQSAGANVLT
V gene: TRBV7-7; J gene: TRBJ2-5; CDR3 protein: ASSLAWGASQETQY